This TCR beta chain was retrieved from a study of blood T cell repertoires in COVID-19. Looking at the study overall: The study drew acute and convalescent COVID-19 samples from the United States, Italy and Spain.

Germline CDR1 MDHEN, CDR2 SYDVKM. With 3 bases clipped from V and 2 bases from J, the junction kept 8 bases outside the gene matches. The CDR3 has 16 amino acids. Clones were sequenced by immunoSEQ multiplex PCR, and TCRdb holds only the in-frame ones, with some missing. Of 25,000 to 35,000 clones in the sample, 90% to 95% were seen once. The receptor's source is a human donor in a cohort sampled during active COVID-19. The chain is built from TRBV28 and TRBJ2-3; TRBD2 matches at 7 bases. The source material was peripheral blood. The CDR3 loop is CASSFRGLVLTDTQYF. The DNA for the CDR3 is TGTGCCAGCAGTTTCCGAGGACTAGTCCTCACAGATACGCAGTATTTT.